The 16 T cell receptor beta chains reported below all come from one sample, sequenced in a study of beta chain features in type 1 diabetes. Whole-study findings and limits: All four CD4+ subsets from Type 1 diabetes patients carried moderately but significantly shorter TCRB CDR3s.

Expressed TCRB transcripts were sequenced after all isolated RNA was converted to cDNA. This table comes from immunoSEQ multiplex PCR, and its TCRdb copy is limited to in-frame clones, with some not included. The table has hundreds of thousands of clones, around 13% seen once. Their recognized antigens are unknown. Input material: naive CD4+ T cells from blood. The receptors here all came from a woman aged 18 to 35 with type 1 diabetes.

The chain links TRBV28 to TRBJ2-3; no definite D call. Germline CDR1 and CDR2: MDHEN and SYDVKM. The CDR3 consists of 11 residues. Trimming removed 8 bases at V and 6 bases at J, with 9 bases between. In nucleotides, the CDR3 is TGTGCCAGCGAGTGGTCTGATACGCAGTATTTT. Translation gives CASEWSDTQYF.

This chain joins TRBV4-2 and TRBJ2-5; perhaps TRBD2 as D (5 bases). Germline lookup yields CDR1 LGHNA and CDR2 YNFKEQ. The V end was cut by 3 bases, the J end by 4 bases, with 15 bases between. The CDR3 consists of 15 residues. This CDR3 reads CASSQNGVSGETQYF. Here the CDR3 DNA reads TGTGCCAGCAGCCAGAACGGGGTTTCGGGAGAGACCCAGTACTTC.

The rearrangement joins TRBV5-1 to TRBJ1-1; TRBD1 agrees at 7 bases. Per germline, CDR1 SGHRS and CDR2 YFSETQ. J gave up 0 bases and V 4 bases, and 6 bases lay outside the gene matches. The CDR3 is 15 amino acids. CDR3 DNA sequence: TGCGCCAGCAGCCTACAGGGGTCTGTGAACACTGAAGCTTTCTTT. This codes for CASSLQGSVNTEAFF.

Only a few counts were recorded for this clone. The chain carries TRBV9 and TRBJ2-7; TRBD1 matches 9 bases. Germline loops: CDR1 SGDLS, CDR2 YYNGEE. Trimming cost V 3 bases and J 8 bases; bases outside gene matches: 9. This CDR3 is 14 amino acids long. CDR3 coding DNA: TGTGCCAGCAGCGCCAGGGACAGGGTCAGTAAGCAGTACTTC. Translated, it gives CASSARDRVSKQYF.

The V call is TRBV28, the J call TRBJ2-7; D is perhaps TRBD1 (5 bases). This CDR3 is 15 amino acids long. The V end lost 2 bases, the J end lost 7 bases, and 18 bases lay between the germline ends. Germline loops: CDR1 MDHEN, CDR2 SYDVKM. CDR3 sequence (DNA): TGTGCCAGCAGTTTACCTACAGGTGGTCTTGAGGAGCAGTACTTC. It encodes CASSLPTGGLEEQYF.

The rearrangement uses TRBV6-6 and TRBJ1-1, with 8 bases matching TRBD1. The CDR3 consists of 14 residues. CDR1 and CDR2 (germline): MNHNY, SVGAGI (reference sequence). J gave up 5 bases and V 5 bases, and 7 bases lay outside the gene matches. CDR3 residues: CASSSNRGRTEAFF. The CDR3, as DNA: TGTGCCAGCAGTAGCAACAGGGGGAGGACTGAAGCTTTCTTT.

The chain combines TRBV6-5 with TRBJ2-7, with D possibly being TRBD1 (6 bases). The CDR3 is 16 residues long. Germline lookup yields CDR1 MNHEY and CDR2 SVGAGI. V was shortened by 0 bases and J by 3 bases, with 15 bases between the two germline ends. The CDR3 region has the DNA TGTGCCAGCAGTTACTCGAAGGGCAGGGGCAACTACGAGCAGTACTTC. Its protein is CASSYSKGRGNYEQYF.

This clone was detected only a few times. The V call is TRBV6-6, the J call TRBJ2-3, with D tentatively TRBD1 (6 bases). There are 14 residues in the CDR3. The germline V gene encodes CDR1 MNHNY and CDR2 SVGAGI (reference sequence). With 11 bases removed from V and 2 bases from J, the gap between germline ends came to 17 bases. This CDR3 is CAAKIGTNTDTQYF. The CDR3, as DNA: TGTGCCGCAAAGATAGGGACAAACACAGATACGCAGTATTTT.

This clone occurred a few times. V is TRBV13 and J is TRBJ2-5, with unresolved D. From germline, CDR1 is PRHDT and CDR2 FYEKMQ (reference sequence). The length of the CDR3 is 15 residues. The V and J ends lost 3 bases and 2 bases respectively, with 13 bases between them. The CDR3 DNA follows: TGTGCCAGCAGCTTCCTTAACAACAATCAAGAGACCCAGTACTTC. As protein: CASSFLNNNQETQYF.

The chain recombines TRBV4-3 with TRBJ1-2; tentative D call: TRBD1 (5 bases). The germline V and J ends were trimmed by 1 base and 4 bases, with 16 bases remaining between them. The CDR3 has 16 residues. The germline V gene has CDR1 LGHNA and CDR2 YSLEER. The CDR3 DNA is TGCGCCAGCAGCCAAGTGGTCAGGGTCTCGATCTATGGCTACACCTTC. This gives the protein CASSQVVRVSIYGYTF.

This clone was seen more than once but under ten times. V and J are TRBV29-1 and TRBJ2-2, with D perhaps matching TRBD2 (5 bases). From germline, CDR1 is SQVTM and CDR2 ANQGSEA. The V end lost 4 bases, the J end lost 3 bases, and 12 bases lay between the germline ends. The CDR3 covers 14 residues. The CDR3 protein is CSVGRTGDTGELFF. CDR3 nucleotide sequence: TGCAGCGTTGGTCGAACCGGGGACACCGGGGAGCTGTTTTTT.

The gene calls are TRBV11-2 and TRBJ2-1, with no clear D. With 5 bases removed from V and 1 base from J, the gap between germline ends came to 12 bases. The CDR3 is 15 residues long. Germline loops: CDR1 SGHAT, CDR2 FQNNGV. The CDR3 loop reads CASSPSDNSYNEQFF. The DNA for the CDR3 is TGTGCCAGCAGCCCATCAGACAATTCCTACAATGAGCAGTTCTTC.

This clone was observed a handful of times. The chain joins TRBV11-2 to TRBJ2-2; 10 nucleotides match TRBD1. Germline values: CDR1 SGHAT, CDR2 FQNNGV. This CDR3 is 15 amino acids long. V lost 2 bases, J lost 7 bases, and 4 bases stayed unmatched. This CDR3 reads CASSLRDRGIGELFF. CDR3 sequence (DNA): TGTGCCAGCAGCTTAAGGGACAGGGGCATCGGGGAGCTGTTTTTT.

DNA of the CDR3: TGTGCCAGCAGCTTACCCAAGGTCTGGGCCGGGGCCAACGTCCTGACTTTC. Amino acids: CASSLPKVWAGANVLTF. The V call is TRBV7-9, the J call TRBJ2-6; D not certain. Per the germline V gene, CDR1 is SEHNR and CDR2 is FQNEAQ (reference sequence). There are 17 residues in the CDR3. The V end was cut by 2 bases, the J end by 4 bases, with 15 bases between.

The table lists this clone with a few counts. The rearrangement links TRBV7-2 to TRBJ2-5; 8 bases line up with TRBD2. CDR3 length: 15 residues. Germline-derived CDR1 and CDR2 are SGHTA and FQGNSA. Germline trimming cut 9 bases from V and 5 bases from J; bases unmatched to any gene: 14. For the CDR3, the DNA is TGTGCCAGTACCGGGGGGGCCGGGGTTGAGGAGACCCAGTACTTC. It specifies CASTGGAGVEETQYF.

This clone was counted between two and nine times. The chain recombines TRBV19 with TRBJ1-1; TRBD1 might be the D (5 bases). The V gene's germline CDR1 is LNHDA and CDR2 SQIVND (reference sequence). CDR3 length equals 16 residues. Trimming removed 3 bases at V and 0 bases at J, with 14 bases between. The CDR3 loop reads CASSMETVLMNTEAFF. CDR3 bases: TGTGCCAGTAGTATGGAGACAGTCCTCATGAACACTGAAGCTTTCTTT. Looking up the rest from reference TRBV19 and TRBJ1-1 gives the full variable domain: DGGITQSPKYLFRKEGQNVTLSCEQNLNHDAMYWYRQDPGQGLRLIYYSQIVNDFQKGDIAEGYSVSREKKESFPLTVTSAQKNPTAFYLCASSMETVLMNTEAFFGQGTRLTVV.